Below are 23 T cell receptor beta chains sequenced from a single sample in a study of shared clonotypes between healthy human individuals. CD8 cells regarded as naive lacked CD45RO, were positively chosen for CCR7, and omitted terminally differentiated effector memory CD45RA+ cells. Data came from immunoSEQ multiplex PCR; TCRdb stores just in-frame clones and leaves some out. Of approximately 1.9 million clones listed, 93% are singletons. Sequenced sample: naive CD8+ T cells from PBMCs. All receptors derive from a young man in good health. Some clones in this sample may be carry-over from other donors' samples.

V is TRBV6-6 and J is TRBJ2-1; 11 nucleotides agree with TRBD2. This CDR3 has 16 residues. The germline gives CDR1 MNHNY, CDR2 SVGAGI (reference sequence). V gave up 5 bases and J gave up 3 bases; unmatched junction bases: 6. CDR3 DNA sequence: TGTGCCAGCAGTACCCTAGCGGGAGGCGACTACAATGAGCAGTTCTTC. Translation gives CASSTLAGGDYNEQFF.

This chain links TRBV7-2 with TRBJ2-5; D not certain. CDR1 and CDR2 from the germline V gene are SGHTA and FQGNSA. The length of the CDR3 is 16 residues. Trimming cost V 3 bases and J 2 bases, with 16 bases left between them. CDR3 region: CASSLNGGVVQETQYF. The CDR3, as DNA: TGTGCCAGCAGCTTGAATGGCGGAGTGGTGCAAGAGACCCAGTACTTC. The whole variable domain, filled in from reference TRBV7-2 and TRBJ2-5, reads GAGVSQSPSNKVTEKGKDVELRCDPISGHTALYWYRQSLGQGLEFLIYFQGNSAPDKSGLPSDRFSAERTGGSVSTLTIQRTQQEDSAVYLCASSLNGGVVQETQYFGPGTRLLVL.

The chain combines TRBV27 with TRBJ2-5; D is possibly TRBD2 (5 bases). CDR3 length: 17 residues. Between the trimmed V and J ends, which lost 2 bases and 1 base, there was a span of 17 bases. The germline V gene has CDR1 MNHEY and CDR2 SMNVEV (reference sequence). The CDR3: CASSLTGNWAGQETQYF. The CDR3 nucleotides are TGTGCCAGCAGTTTAACCGGGAATTGGGCAGGCCAAGAGACCCAGTACTTC.

The chain is built from TRBV28 and TRBJ2-1, with 7 positions matching TRBD2. V lost 3 bases and J lost 1; bases outside the gene matches: 12. The germline gives CDR1 MDHEN, CDR2 SYDVKM. The CDR3 length is 18 residues. The CDR3 loop reads CASSFDGRWGSSYNEQFF. The CDR3 nucleotides read TGTGCCAGCAGTTTCGACGGGAGGTGGGGGAGTTCCTACAATGAGCAGTTCTTC.

The genes are TRBV27 and TRBJ1-2, with D possibly being TRBD1 (6 bases). The germline V and J ends were trimmed by 6 bases and 5 bases, with 13 bases remaining between them. CDR1 and CDR2 (germline): MNHEY, SMNVEV (reference sequence). This CDR3 has 13 amino acids. CDR3 coding DNA: TGTGCCAGCAGAGTTGGGACAAGTTATGGCTACACCTTC. Translated, it gives CASRVGTSYGYTF.

V usage is TRBV28 and J usage is TRBJ2-7, with TRBD1 matching 7 bases. This CDR3 spans 15 amino acids. The germline V gene has CDR1 MDHEN and CDR2 SYDVKM. V shed 2 bases, J shed 2 bases, and the junction held 6 bases outside the gene matches. The CDR3 spells CASSLTRTGPYEQYF. CDR3 coding DNA: TGTGCCAGCAGTTTAACCCGGACAGGCCCCTACGAGCAGTACTTC.

This clone came up once. The chain combines TRBV5-4 with TRBJ1-1; 8 bases fit TRBD1. The CDR3 extends over 16 amino acids. Germline CDR1 SGHNT, CDR2 YYREEE (reference sequence). J lost 0 bases, V lost 3 bases, and 7 bases had no gene match. The CDR3 coding sequence is TGTGCCAGCAGCTGGTTGGCAGGGGGCTTGAACACTGAAGCTTTCTTT. This translates into CASSWLAGGLNTEAFF.

V is TRBV5-1 and J is TRBJ2-1, with 8 bases fitting TRBD2. The CDR3 is 12 residues long. After removal of 4 bases from V and 8 bases from J, the junction contained 2 bases not matched to a gene. Germline CDR1 is SGHRS and CDR2 is YFSETQ. As DNA, the CDR3 is TGCGCCAGCAGCGGTAGCGGGGATGAGCAGTTCTTC. It codes for CASSGSGDEQFF. Filled out from reference TRBV5-1 and TRBJ2-1, the complete variable domain reads KAGVTQTPRYLIKTRGQQVTLSCSPISGHRSVSWYQQTPGQGLQFLFEYFSETQRNKGNFPGRFSGRQFSNSRSEMNVSTLELGDSALYLCASSGSGDEQFFGPGTRLTVL.

The CDR3 DNA sequence: TGCGCCAGCATTAAGCGGGAGGGCCCCACCCCCACAGATACGCAGTATTTT. Its protein product is CASIKREGPTPTDTQYF. The chain employs TRBV10-2 and TRBJ2-3; 10 nucleotides match TRBD2. The CDR3 is 17 amino acids. The germline gives CDR1 WSHSY, CDR2 SAAADI. The J segment lost 2 bases and the V segment lost 7 bases, leaving 12 bases of the junction unmatched.

This clone showed up just once. The rearrangement joins TRBV18 to TRBJ1-2, with 7 bases matching TRBD1. V was clipped by 2 bases and J by 8 bases; unmatched bases: 8. Germline CDR1 is KGHSH and CDR2 is LQKENI. The CDR3 runs to 14 residues. The CDR3 sequence is CASSPDRAPIGYTF. CDR3 nucleotides: TGTGCCAGCTCACCAGACAGGGCTCCTATAGGCTACACCTTC.

The genes are TRBV7-3 and TRBJ2-1; 7 bases line up with TRBD2. Germline trimming cut 4 bases from V and 1 base from J; bases unmatched to any gene: 4. Germline V CDR1 and CDR2: SGHTA, FQGTGA. This CDR3 region has 15 residues. The chain's CDR3 is CASSSPGGSYNEQFF. The CDR3 DNA sequence: TGTGCCAGCAGCTCGCCGGGGGGATCCTACAATGAGCAGTTCTTC.

The genes are TRBV19 and TRBJ1-5, with D possibly matching TRBD1 (5 bases). Germline lookup yields CDR1 LNHDA and CDR2 SQIVND (reference sequence). Trimming removed 8 bases at V and 4 bases at J, with 21 bases between. The CDR3 totals 16 residues. For the CDR3, the DNA is TGTGCCAGTTCCCCCCGCCGGGAGGGGTGGAATCAGCCCCAGCATTTT. This translates into CASSPRREGWNQPQHF.

The CDR3 bases are TGTGCCTCCAGGGGCACTGAAGCTTTCTTT. Its translation is CASRGTEAFF. The V gene is TRBV10-3, the J gene TRBJ1-1; tentative D call: TRBD1 (6 bases). The CDR3 runs to 10 residues. Germline V lookup: CDR1 ENHRY, CDR2 SYGVKD. With 11 bases removed from V and 4 bases from J, the gap between germline ends came to 8 bases.

CDR3 DNA: TGTGCCAGTAGGGCCGGGCCCCAACTGGGAAACACTGAAGCTTTCTTT. This codes for CASRAGPQLGNTEAFF. This chain connects TRBV19 to TRBJ1-1, with D unresolved. The CDR3 contains 16 residues. The ends were cut back, 6 bases at V and 2 bases at J, with 19 bases in the middle. The V gene's germline CDR1 is LNHDA and CDR2 SQIVND (reference sequence).

About this clone itself: Other DNA sequences from this sample encode an identical CDR3 as well. The CDR3 protein is CASSPTGANTEAFF. DNA of the CDR3: TGTGCCAGCAGCCCGACAGGTGCGAACACTGAAGCTTTCTTT. The chain links TRBV9 to TRBJ1-1; tentative D call: TRBD1 (6 bases). The germline V gene encodes CDR1 SGDLS and CDR2 YYNGEE. The CDR3 runs to 14 residues. Deletions cut 4 bases from V and 1 base from J, with 11 bases between.

Remarks on this clone: The junction shows a germline mismatch at one end, possibly a read error. The chain combines TRBV19 with TRBJ2-7, with D possibly matching TRBD2 (5 bases). The CDR3 runs to 15 residues. Germline V gene sequence: CDR1 LNHDA, CDR2 SQIVND (reference sequence). The CDR3 is CASSIYRDTGYEQYF. CDR3 sequence (DNA): TGTGCCAGCAGTATATACCGGGATACCGGTTACGAGCAGTACTTC.

The J gene is TRBJ2-1, the V gene TRBV9, with TRBD2 matching 7 bases. V was pared by 4 bases and J by 0 bases, with 4 bases of the junction left unmatched. The CDR3 loop spans 15 amino acids. CDR1 is SGDLS and CDR2 is YYNGEE in the germline V gene. The CDR3 region is CASSSREVSYNEQFF. CDR3 nucleotide sequence: TGTGCCAGCAGCTCCCGGGAGGTCTCCTACAATGAGCAGTTCTTC.

The chain employs TRBV4-1 and TRBJ2-1; D perhaps matches TRBD2 (5 bases). The CDR3 totals 16 residues. Germline lookup yields CDR1 MGHRA and CDR2 YSYEKL. The V gene lost 3 bases and the J gene lost 6 bases, with 18 bases spanning the gap. DNA of the CDR3: TGCGCCAGCAGCCAGAGGGCCCAAACTCGAATCAATGAGCAGTTCTTC. This gives the protein CASSQRAQTRINEQFF.

CDR3 coding DNA: TGTGCCAGCAGTGAGCTAGGGAGGGAAGGCGAGCAGTACTTC. Amino acids: CASSELGREGEQYF. The V and J genes are TRBV6-1 and TRBJ2-7, with 7 bases matching TRBD2. V lost 3 bases and J lost 6; bases outside the gene matches: 8. The V gene's germline CDR1 is MNHNS and CDR2 SASEGT. CDR3 length equals 14 residues.

This chain links TRBV29-1 with TRBJ2-7; 8 nucleotides agree with TRBD2. With 6 bases clipped from V and 7 bases from J, the junction kept 8 bases outside the gene matches. In germline, CDR1 is SQVTM, CDR2 ANQGSEA. The CDR3 runs to 12 residues. Written as DNA, the CDR3 is TGCAGCGTCATGCCCGGGACTAGGGAGCAGTACTTC. Encoded protein: CSVMPGTREQYF.

The chain joins TRBV7-3 to TRBJ2-7; possible D gene TRBD1, 6 bases. This CDR3 contains 16 residues. The germline V gene encodes CDR1 SGHTA and CDR2 FQGTGA. V was shortened by 0 bases and J by 5 bases, with 17 bases between the two germline ends. CDR3 loop: CASSLTIGRGEDEQYF. The CDR3 DNA follows: TGTGCCAGCAGCTTAACAATTGGCAGGGGTGAAGACGAGCAGTACTTC.

This chain uses TRBV19 with TRBJ2-1; D remains ambiguous. Germline loops: CDR1 LNHDA, CDR2 SQIVND (reference sequence). V was trimmed by 3 bases and J by 2 bases, leaving 11 bases between them. The CDR3 runs to 15 residues. This CDR3 is CASSIGYTPYNEQFF. The CDR3 bases are TGTGCCAGTAGTATTGGGTATACCCCCTACAATGAGCAGTTCTTC.

This sequence joins TRBV5-6 and TRBJ1-3; perhaps TRBD1 as D (6 bases). Germline V CDR1 and CDR2: SGHDT, YYEEEE. Trimming pared 1 base from V and 4 bases from J, leaving 9 bases between. The length of the CDR3 is 14 residues. The CDR3 DNA reads TGTGCCAGCAGCTTGCGCAGGGGAGGAAACACCATATATTTT. It translates to CASSLRRGGNTIYF. Using reference TRBV5-6 and TRBJ1-3 for the parts outside the CDR3, the full variable domain is DAGVTQSPTHLIKTRGQQVTLRCSPKSGHDTVSWYQQALGQGPQFIFQYYEEEERQRGNFPDRFSGHQFPNYSSELNVNALLLGDSALYLCASSLRRGGNTIYFGEGSWLTVV.